This passage covers 5 T cell receptor beta chains from one sample sequenced in a study of Ad26.COV2.S vaccination and SARS-CoV-2 variants. Only in-frame clones appear in the TCRdb table, and some are missing; sequencing was by immunoSEQ multiplex PCR. This sample carries around 100,000 clones, under 90% of them seen once, and the ten largest clones take around a sixth. This sample comprised peripheral blood, obtained after recovery from COVID-19. The source of these receptors is a human donor who had recovered from COVID-19.

The chain couples TRBV7-9 to TRBJ2-3; perhaps TRBD1 as D (6 bases). CDR3 length: 12 amino acids. V was trimmed by 3 bases and J by 5 bases, leaving 6 bases between them. The germline V gene encodes CDR1 SEHNR and CDR2 FQNEAQ (reference sequence). CDR3 sequence: CASSFRGDTQYF. The CDR3 nucleotides are TGTGCCAGCAGCTTCAGGGGAGATACGCAGTATTTT.

The CDR3 coding sequence is TGCGCCAGCAGCGTCCGGGACAGTTCACGGGGAAACACCATATATTTT. Translated: CASSVRDSSRGNTIYF. V is TRBV5-1 and J is TRBJ1-3; 7 bases are a match to TRBD1. V was clipped by 4 bases and J by 4 bases; unmatched bases: 11. There are 16 residues in the CDR3. Germline lookup yields CDR1 SGHRS and CDR2 YFSETQ.

The gene calls are TRBV2 and TRBJ1-3; TRBD1 is a possible D gene (6 bases). V lost 6 bases and J 7 bases, leaving 22 bases between the germline ends. Germline V CDR1 and CDR2: SNHLY, FYNNEI. The CDR3 covers 16 residues. In nucleotides, the CDR3 is TGTGCCAGCAGCACCAACCGACAGGCCAGGGCGAACACCATATATTTT. It translates to CASSTNRQARANTIYF.

This chain uses TRBV5-1 with TRBJ2-3, with 9 bases fitting TRBD2. CDR3 size: 18 residues. Per the germline V gene, CDR1 is SGHRS and CDR2 is YFSETQ. The V segment lost 0 bases and the J segment 0 bases; nucleotides outside the gene matches: 8. CDR3 protein: CASSLEGAGGPSTDTQYF. The CDR3 bases are TGCGCCAGCAGCTTGGAAGGCGCGGGAGGGCCTAGCACAGATACGCAGTATTTT.

This clone appeared a few times. This chain connects TRBV5-4 to TRBJ2-5; D gene ambiguous. This CDR3 contains 11 residues. The V and J ends lost 3 bases and 4 bases respectively, with 4 bases between them. Germline CDR1 and CDR2: SGHNT and YYREEE (reference sequence). CDR3 loop: CASSWGETQYF. The DNA for the CDR3 is TGTGCCAGCAGCTGGGGAGAGACCCAGTACTTC.